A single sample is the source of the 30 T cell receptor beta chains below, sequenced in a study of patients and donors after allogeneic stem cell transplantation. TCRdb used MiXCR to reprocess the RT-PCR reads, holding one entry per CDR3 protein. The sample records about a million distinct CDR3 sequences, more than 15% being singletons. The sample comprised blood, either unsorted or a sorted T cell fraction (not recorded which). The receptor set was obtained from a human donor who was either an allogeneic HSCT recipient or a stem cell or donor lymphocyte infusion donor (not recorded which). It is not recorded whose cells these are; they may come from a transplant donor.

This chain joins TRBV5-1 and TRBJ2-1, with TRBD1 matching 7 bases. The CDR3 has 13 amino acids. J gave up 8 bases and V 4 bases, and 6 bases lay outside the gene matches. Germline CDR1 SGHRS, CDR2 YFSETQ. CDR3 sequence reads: CASSPNRGYEQFF. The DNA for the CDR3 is TGCGCCAGCAGCCCGAACAGGGGCTATGAGCAGTTCTTC.

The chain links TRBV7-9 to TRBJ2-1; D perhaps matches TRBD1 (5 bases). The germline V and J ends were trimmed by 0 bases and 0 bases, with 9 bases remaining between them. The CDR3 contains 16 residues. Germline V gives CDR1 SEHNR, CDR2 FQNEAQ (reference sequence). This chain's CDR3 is CASSLALTDSYNEQFF. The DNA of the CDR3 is TGTGCCAGCAGCTTAGCGTTGACAGACTCCTACAATGAGCAGTTCTTC.

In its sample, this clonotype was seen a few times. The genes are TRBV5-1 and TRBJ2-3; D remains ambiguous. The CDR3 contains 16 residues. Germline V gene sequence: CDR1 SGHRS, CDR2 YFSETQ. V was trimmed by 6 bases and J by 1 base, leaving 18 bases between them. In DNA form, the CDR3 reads TGCGCCAGCACCTCCGGAGTAGGGCCAGGCACAGATACGCAGTATTTT. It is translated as CASTSGVGPGTDTQYF.

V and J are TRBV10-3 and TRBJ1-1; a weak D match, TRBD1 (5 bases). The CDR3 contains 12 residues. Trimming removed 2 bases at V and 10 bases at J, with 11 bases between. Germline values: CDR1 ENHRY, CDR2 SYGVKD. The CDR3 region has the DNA TGTGCCATCAGTGAGGCGCAGGGTGGAGCTTTCTTT. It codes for CAISEAQGGAFF.

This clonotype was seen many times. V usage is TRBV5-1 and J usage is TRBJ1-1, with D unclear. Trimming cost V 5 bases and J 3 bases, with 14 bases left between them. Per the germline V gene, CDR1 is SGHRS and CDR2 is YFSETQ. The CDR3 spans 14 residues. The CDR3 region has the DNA TGCGCCAGCAGGGGTAGTCCGGGCCACACTGAAGCTTTCTTT. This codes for CASRGSPGHTEAFF.

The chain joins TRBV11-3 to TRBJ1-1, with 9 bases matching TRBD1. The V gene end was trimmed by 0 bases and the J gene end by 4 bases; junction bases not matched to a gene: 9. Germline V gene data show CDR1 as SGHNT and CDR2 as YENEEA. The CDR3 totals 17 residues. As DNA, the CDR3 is TGTGCCAGCAGCTTAGAGGCAAGGACAGGGGCGCCCACTGAAGCTTTCTTT. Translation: CASSLEARTGAPTEAFF.

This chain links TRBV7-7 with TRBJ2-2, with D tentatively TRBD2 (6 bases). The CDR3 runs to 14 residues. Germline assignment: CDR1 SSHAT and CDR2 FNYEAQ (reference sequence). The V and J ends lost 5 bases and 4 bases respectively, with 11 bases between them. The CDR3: CASSPWGVTGELFF. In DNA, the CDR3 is TGTGCCAGCAGCCCCTGGGGGGTCACCGGGGAGCTGTTTTTT.

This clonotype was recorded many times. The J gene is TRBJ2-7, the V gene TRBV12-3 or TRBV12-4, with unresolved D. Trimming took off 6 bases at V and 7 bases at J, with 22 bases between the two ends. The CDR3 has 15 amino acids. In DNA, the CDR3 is TGTGCCAGCAGCCCCCTGACTCGCACTTCGTCAGAGCAGTACTTC. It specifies CASSPLTRTSSEQYF.

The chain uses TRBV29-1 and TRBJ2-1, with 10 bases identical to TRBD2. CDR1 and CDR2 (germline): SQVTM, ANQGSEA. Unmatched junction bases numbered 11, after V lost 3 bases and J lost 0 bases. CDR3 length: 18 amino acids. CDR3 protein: CSVDLVGPSGSSYNEQFF. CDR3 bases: TGCAGCGTTGATCTCGTCGGGCCTAGCGGGAGCTCCTACAATGAGCAGTTCTTC.

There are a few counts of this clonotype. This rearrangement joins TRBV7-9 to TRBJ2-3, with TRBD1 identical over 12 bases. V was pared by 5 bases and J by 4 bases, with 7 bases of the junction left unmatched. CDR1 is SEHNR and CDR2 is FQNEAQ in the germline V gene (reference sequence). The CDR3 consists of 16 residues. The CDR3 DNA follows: TGTGCCAGCAGCCTCCCGGGACAGGGGGCCTCAGATACGCAGTATTTT. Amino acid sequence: CASSLPGQGASDTQYF.

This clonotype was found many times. CDR3 protein: CASSRSGGGNTIYF. The CDR3 DNA follows: TGTGCCAGCAGTCGATCAGGGGGAGGAAACACCATATATTTT. This chain links TRBV12-3 or TRBV12-4 with TRBJ1-3; 7 bases are a match to TRBD1. Trimming removed 5 bases from V and 4 bases from J; junction bases left unmatched: 5. The CDR3 sequence is 14 residues long.

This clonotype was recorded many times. As DNA, the CDR3 is TGTGCCAGCAGCTTCCGCGGGGCGCTTTACAATGAGCAGTTCTTC. Its protein product is CASSFRGALYNEQFF. The chain recombines TRBV5-6 with TRBJ2-1, with D maybe TRBD2 (6 bases). This CDR3 has 15 residues. From germline, CDR1 is SGHDT and CDR2 YYEEEE. V was clipped by 2 bases and J by 4 bases, with 13 bases between them.

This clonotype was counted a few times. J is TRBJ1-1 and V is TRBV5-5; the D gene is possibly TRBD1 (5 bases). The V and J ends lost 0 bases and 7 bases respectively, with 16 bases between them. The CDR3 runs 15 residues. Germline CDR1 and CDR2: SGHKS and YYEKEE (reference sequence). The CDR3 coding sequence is TGTGCCAGCAGCTTGGTGGGGGTAAGAGGGGATGAAGCTTTCTTT. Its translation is CASSLVGVRGDEAFF.

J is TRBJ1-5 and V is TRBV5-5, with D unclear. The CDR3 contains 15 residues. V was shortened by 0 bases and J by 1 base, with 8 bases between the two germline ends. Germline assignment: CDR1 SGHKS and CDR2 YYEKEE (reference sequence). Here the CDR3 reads CASSLEAPSNQPQHF. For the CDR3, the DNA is TGTGCCAGCAGCTTGGAGGCCCCGAGCAATCAGCCCCAGCATTTT. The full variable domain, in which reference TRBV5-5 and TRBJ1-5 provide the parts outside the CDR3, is DAGVTQSPTHLIKTRGQQVTLRCSPISGHKSVSWYQQVLGQGPQFIFQYYEKEERGRGNFPDRFSARQFPNYSSELNVNALLLGDSALYLCASSLEAPSNQPQHFGDGTRLSIL.

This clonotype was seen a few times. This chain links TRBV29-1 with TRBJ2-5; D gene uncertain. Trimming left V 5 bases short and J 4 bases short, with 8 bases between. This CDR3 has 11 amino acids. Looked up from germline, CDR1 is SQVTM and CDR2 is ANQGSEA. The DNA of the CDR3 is TGCAGCGTTTTCAACGGAGAGACCCAGTACTTC. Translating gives CSVFNGETQYF. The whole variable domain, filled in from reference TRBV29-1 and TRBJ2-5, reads SAVISQKPSRDICQRGTSLTIQCQVDSQVTMMFWYRQQPGQSLTLIATANQGSEATYESGFVIDKFPISRPNLTFSTLTVSNMSPEDSSIYLCSVFNGETQYFGPGTRLLVL.

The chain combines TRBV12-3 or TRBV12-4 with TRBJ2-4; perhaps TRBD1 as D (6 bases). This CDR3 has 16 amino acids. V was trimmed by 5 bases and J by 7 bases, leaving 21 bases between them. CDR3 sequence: CASSAIWDTRGNIQYF. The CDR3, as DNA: TGTGCCAGCAGTGCGATCTGGGACACCCGGGGTAACATTCAGTACTTC.

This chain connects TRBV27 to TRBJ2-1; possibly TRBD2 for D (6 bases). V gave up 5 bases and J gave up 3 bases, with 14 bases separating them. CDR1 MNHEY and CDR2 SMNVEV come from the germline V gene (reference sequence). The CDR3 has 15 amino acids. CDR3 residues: CASSVTRALYNEQFF. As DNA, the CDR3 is TGTGCCAGCAGTGTGACTAGGGCACTCTACAATGAGCAGTTCTTC.

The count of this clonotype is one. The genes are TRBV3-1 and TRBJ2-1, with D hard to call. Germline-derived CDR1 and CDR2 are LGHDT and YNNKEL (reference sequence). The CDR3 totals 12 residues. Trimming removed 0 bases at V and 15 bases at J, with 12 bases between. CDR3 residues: CASSQDRASPFF. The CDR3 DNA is TGTGCCAGCAGCCAAGATAGAGCATCCCCGTTCTTC.

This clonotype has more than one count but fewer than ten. CDR3 coding DNA: TGTGCCAGCAGCCAAGACAGCGGTTCTTCCTACGAGCAGTACTTC. Residues: CASSQDSGSSYEQYF. This chain links TRBV4-2 with TRBJ2-7, with TRBD2 as a possible D gene (5 bases). The ends were cut back, 0 bases at V and 1 base at J, with 10 bases in the middle. Germline V gene lookup returns CDR1 LGHNA and CDR2 YNFKEQ. The CDR3 consists of 15 residues.

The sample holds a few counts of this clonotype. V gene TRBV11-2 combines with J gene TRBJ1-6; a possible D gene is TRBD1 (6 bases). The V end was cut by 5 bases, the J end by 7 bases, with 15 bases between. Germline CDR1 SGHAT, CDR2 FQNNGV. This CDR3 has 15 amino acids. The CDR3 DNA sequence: TGTGCCAGCAGCCGCGTCACAGGGCCGAATTCACCCCTCCACTTT. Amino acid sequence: CASSRVTGPNSPLHF.

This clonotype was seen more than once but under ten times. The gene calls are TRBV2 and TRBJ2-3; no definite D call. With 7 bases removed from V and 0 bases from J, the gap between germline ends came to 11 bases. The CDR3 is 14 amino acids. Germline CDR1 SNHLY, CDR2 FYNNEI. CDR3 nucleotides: TGTGCCAGCATGGGCGGTTTTAGCACAGATACGCAGTATTTT. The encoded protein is CASMGGFSTDTQYF.

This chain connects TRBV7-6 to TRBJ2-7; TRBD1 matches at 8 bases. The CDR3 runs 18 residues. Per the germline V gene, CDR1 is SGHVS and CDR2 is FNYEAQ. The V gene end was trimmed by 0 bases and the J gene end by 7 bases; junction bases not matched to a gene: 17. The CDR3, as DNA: TGTGCCAGCAGCTTAGCCCAAAAAGCAGACAGGGGAGTTGGGGAGCAGTACTTC. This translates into CASSLAQKADRGVGEQYF.

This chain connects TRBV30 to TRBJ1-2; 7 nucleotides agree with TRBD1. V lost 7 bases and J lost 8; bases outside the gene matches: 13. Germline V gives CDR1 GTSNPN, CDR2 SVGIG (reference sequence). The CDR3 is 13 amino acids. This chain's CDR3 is CAYQDRTFGGYTF. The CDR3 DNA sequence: TGTGCCTATCAGGACAGGACCTTCGGCGGCTACACCTTC. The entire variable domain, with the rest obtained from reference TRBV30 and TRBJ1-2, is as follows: SQTIHQWPATLVQPVGSPLSLECTVEGTSNPNLYWYRQAAGRGLQLLFYSVGIGQISSEVPQNLSASRPQDRQFILSSKKLLLSDSGFYLCAYQDRTFGGYTFGSGTRLTVV.

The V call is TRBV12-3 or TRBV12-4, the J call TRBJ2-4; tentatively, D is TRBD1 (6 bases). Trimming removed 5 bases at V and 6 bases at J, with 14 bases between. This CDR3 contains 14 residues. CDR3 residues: CASSGTGRGNIQYF. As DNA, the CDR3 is TGTGCCAGCAGTGGTACAGGGCGCGGAAACATTCAGTACTTC.

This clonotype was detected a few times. This chain's CDR3 is CASSHRQGSFGTQYF. CDR3 bases: TGTGCCAGCAGCCATCGACAGGGGTCCTTTGGGACCCAGTACTTC. This rearrangement joins TRBV3-1 to TRBJ2-5; 8 bases line up with TRBD1. Germline V lookup: CDR1 LGHDT, CDR2 YNNKEL (reference sequence). This CDR3 is built from 15 residues. The V segment lost 3 bases and the J segment 7 bases; nucleotides outside the gene matches: 10.

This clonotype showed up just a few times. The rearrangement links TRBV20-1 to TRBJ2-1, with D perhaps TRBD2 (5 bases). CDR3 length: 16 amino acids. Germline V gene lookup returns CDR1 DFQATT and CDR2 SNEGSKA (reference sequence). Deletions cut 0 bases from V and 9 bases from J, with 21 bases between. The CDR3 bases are TGCAGTGCTAGAGATGAGGGCGGACCTGTTTTAGGTGAGCAGTTCTTC. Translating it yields CSARDEGGPVLGEQFF.

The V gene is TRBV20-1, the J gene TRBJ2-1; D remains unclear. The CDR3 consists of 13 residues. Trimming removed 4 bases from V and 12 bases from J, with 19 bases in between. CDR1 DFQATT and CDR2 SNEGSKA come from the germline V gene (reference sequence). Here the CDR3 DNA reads TGCAGTGCTATACGTAGCAACAATGATCGGCAGTTCTTC. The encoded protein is CSAIRSNNDRQFF.

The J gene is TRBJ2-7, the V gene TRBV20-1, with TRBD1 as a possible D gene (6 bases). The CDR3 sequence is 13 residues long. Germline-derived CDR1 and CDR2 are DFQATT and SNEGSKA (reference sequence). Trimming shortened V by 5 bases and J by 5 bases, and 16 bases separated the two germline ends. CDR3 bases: TGCAGTGCTGTCAGGGGAGTAAGTAACGAGCAGTACTTC. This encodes CSAVRGVSNEQYF.

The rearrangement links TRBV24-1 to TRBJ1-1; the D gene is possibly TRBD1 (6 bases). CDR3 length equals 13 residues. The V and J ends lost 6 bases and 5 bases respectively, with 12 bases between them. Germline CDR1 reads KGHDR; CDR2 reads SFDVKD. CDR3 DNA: TGTGCCACCAGTCACAGGGATTTTACTGAAGCTTTCTTT. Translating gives CATSHRDFTEAFF.

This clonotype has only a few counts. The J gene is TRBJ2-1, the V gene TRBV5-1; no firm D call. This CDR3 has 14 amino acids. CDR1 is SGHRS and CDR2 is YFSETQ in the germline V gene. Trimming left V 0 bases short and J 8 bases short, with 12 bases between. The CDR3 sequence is CASSLDGSSHEQFF. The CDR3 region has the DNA TGCGCCAGCAGCTTGGATGGTAGCAGCCATGAGCAGTTCTTC.